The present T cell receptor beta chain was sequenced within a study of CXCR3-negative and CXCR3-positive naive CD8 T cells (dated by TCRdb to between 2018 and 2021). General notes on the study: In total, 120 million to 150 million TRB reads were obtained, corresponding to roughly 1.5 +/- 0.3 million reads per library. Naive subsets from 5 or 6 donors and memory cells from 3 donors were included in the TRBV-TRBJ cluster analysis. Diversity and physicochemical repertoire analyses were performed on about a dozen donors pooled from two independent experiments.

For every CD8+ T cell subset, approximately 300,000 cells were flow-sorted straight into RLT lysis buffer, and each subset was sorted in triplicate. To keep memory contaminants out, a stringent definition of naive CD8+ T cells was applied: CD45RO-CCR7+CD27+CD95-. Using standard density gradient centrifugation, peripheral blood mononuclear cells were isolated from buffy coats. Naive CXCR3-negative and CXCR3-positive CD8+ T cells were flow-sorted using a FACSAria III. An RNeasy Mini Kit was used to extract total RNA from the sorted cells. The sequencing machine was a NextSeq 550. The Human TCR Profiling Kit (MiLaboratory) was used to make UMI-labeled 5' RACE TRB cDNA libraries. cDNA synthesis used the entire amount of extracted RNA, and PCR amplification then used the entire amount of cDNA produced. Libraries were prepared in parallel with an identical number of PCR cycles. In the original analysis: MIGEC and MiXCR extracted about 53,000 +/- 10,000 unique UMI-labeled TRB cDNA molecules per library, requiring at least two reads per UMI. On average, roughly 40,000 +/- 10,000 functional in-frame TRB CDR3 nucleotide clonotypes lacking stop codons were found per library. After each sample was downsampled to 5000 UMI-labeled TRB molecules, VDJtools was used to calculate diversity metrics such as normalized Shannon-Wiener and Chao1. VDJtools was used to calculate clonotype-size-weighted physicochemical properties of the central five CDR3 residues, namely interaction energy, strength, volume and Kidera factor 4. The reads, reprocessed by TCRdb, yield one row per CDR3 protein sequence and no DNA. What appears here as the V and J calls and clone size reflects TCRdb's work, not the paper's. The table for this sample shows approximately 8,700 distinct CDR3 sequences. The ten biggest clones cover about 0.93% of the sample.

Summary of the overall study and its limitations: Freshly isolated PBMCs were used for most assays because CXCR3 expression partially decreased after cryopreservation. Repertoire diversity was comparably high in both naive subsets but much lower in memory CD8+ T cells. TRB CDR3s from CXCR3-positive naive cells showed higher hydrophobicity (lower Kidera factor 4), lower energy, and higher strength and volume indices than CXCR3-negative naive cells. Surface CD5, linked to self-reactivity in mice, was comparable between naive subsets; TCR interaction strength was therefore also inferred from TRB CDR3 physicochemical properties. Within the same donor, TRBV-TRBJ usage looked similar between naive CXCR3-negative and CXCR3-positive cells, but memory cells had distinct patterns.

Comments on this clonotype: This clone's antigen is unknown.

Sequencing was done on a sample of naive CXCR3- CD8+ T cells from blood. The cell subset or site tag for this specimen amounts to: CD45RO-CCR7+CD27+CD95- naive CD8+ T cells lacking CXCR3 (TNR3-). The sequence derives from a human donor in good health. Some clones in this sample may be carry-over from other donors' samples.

Here the CDR3 is given as CASSLVPISGSTDTQYF. The chain was built from TRBV7-8 and TRBJ2-3; TCRdb designates TRBD2, a call that cannot be tested without DNA. The CDR3 covers 17 residues, taking in both the cysteine and the phenylalanine. The record lacks a DNA sequence. CDR1 and CDR2, looked up from the germline V gene, are SGHVS and FQNEAQ. Joined to the reference TRBV7-8 and TRBJ2-3 proteins, this CDR3 gives the full variable domain: GAGVSQSPRYKVAKRGQDVALRCDPISGHVSLFWYQQALGQGPEFLTYFQNEAQLDKSGLPSDRFFAERPEGSVSTLKIQRTQQEDSAVYLCASSLVPISGSTDTQYFGPGTRLTVL.